This TCR beta chain was profiled in a study of shared clonotypes between healthy human individuals. Study-wide results and limits: The generation probabilities recorded for non-shared clonotypes fell below those of clonotypes shared by all four donors.

This clone was observed a handful of times. Its antigen is unidentified. TCRdb keeps only in-frame clones here, not all; method: immunoSEQ multiplex PCR. The data contain about a million clones, about 72% of them singletons. The source material was memory CD4+ T cells from PBMCs. Subset here: CD45RA-negative fraction. This sequence originates from a man between 18 and 29 years old in good health. Some clones in this sample may be carry-over from other donors' samples.

The CDR3 coding sequence is TGTGCCAGCAGCGCGCGGGACGGCTACGAGCAGTACTTC. This sequence encodes CASSARDGYEQYF. The chain couples TRBV7-9 to TRBJ2-7; D possibly corresponds to TRBD2 (6 bases). Germline V CDR1 and CDR2: SEHNR, FQNEAQ (reference sequence). The germline V and J ends were trimmed by 5 bases and 3 bases, with 11 bases remaining between them. CDR3 length: 13 amino acids. The whole variable domain, remainder taken from reference TRBV7-9 and TRBJ2-7, is DTGVSQNPRHKITKRGQNVTFRCDPISEHNRLYWYRQTLGQGPEFLTYFQNEAQLEKSRLLSDRFSAERPKGSFSTLEIQRTEQGDSAMYLCASSARDGYEQYFGPGTRLTVT.